This is a list of T cell receptor beta chains from one sample in a study of shared clonotypes between healthy human individuals. Sequencing used immunoSEQ multiplex PCR; TCRdb keeps in-frame clones, though not all of them. The sample holds roughly 650,000 clones, approximately 96% seen once. Material for sequencing was naive CD8+ T cells sorted from blood. The receptors were gathered from a woman in her 30s in good health. Both conserved end residues are part of each CDR3. The D gene is left open where the match is weak. For some rows the clone size is stated as once, few or many, or as a class when expanded; others skip it.

clone_size,v_call,j_call,d_call,cdr3_nt,cdr3_aa
-,TRBV7-9,TRBJ2-1,TRBD2,TGTGCCAGCAGACGTCTTGGCGGGAGCTCCTACAATGAGCAGTTCTTC,CASRRLGGSSYNEQFF
-,TRBV9,TRBJ2-2,TRBD2,TGTGCCAGCAGCGTAGCGGGGACTAGGAACACCGGGGAGCTGTTTTTT,CASSVAGTRNTGELFF
-,TRBV11-2,TRBJ2-3,-,TGTGCCAGCAGCTTAGTCGAGGTCGGAGGCACAGATACGCAGTATTTT,CASSLVEVGGTDTQYF
-,TRBV30,TRBJ2-7,-,TGTGCCTGGAGTTTTGGCGGAGGCACCTACGAGCAGTACTTC,CAWSFGGGTYEQYF
-,TRBV5-6,TRBJ1-5,-,TGTGCCAGCAGCCGCTGGGCAGGAAGGAATCAGCCCCAGCATTTT,CASSRWAGRNQPQHF
-,TRBV5-1,TRBJ1-1,-,TGCGCCAGCAGCTTGGTACAGGCGGACACTGAAGCTTTCTTT,CASSLVQADTEAFF
-,TRBV19,TRBJ1-5,-,TGTGCCAGTAGTATAGTGGCAGGGAGCCAGCCCCAGCATTTT,CASSIVAGSQPQHF
-,TRBV5-8,TRBJ2-7,-,TGTGCCAGCAGCTTGTGGCAGGGCGCCTACGAGCAGTACTTC,CASSLWQGAYEQYF
-,TRBV7-8,TRBJ1-5,-,TGTGCCAGCCACCCGGAGGGGGGGCAGGATCAGCCCCAGCATTTT,CASHPEGGQDQPQHF
once,TRBV15,TRBJ2-3,TRBD1,TGTGCCGCCCGGGACAGGGGAGCTGATACGCAGTATTTT,CAARDRGADTQYF
once,TRBV28,TRBJ2-3,-,TGTGCCAGCAGTCCCACCATTTGGAGGGGTATAAGCACAGATACGCAGTATTTT,CASSPTIWRGISTDTQYF
once,TRBV7-9,TRBJ2-1,-,TGTGCCAGCAGACAAAGGGGAGCTGAGCAGTTCTTC,CASRQRGAEQFF
-,TRBV5-1,TRBJ2-7,TRBD1,TGCGCCAGCAGCACCGGACAGGGCTTGGCCCACGAGCAGTACTTC,CASSTGQGLAHEQYF
-,TRBV10-3,TRBJ2-7,TRBD1,TGTGCCATCAGACTTGCCGACAGGGGGCGCTTCCACGAGCAGTACTTC,CAIRLADRGRFHEQYF
-,TRBV27,TRBJ2-3,-,TGTGCCAGCAGTTTTGCACGCGGGCAGCCCTCCATGAACACAGATACGCAGTATTTT,CASSFARGQPSMNTDTQYF
-,TRBV7-8,TRBJ1-4,-,TGTGCCAGCAGCCCGCTAATTACAGGGCCCTCAAGAGGAAAACTGTTTTTT,CASSPLITGPSRGKLFF
-,TRBV15,TRBJ1-2,-,TGTGCCACTAGGCCCCTGGGGGGGAACTATGGCTACACCTTC,CATRPLGGNYGYTF
-,TRBV6-1,TRBJ1-1,-,TGTGCCAGCAGAGACACTACATTCGGCACTGAAGCTTTCTTT,CASRDTTFGTEAFF
-,TRBV7-9,TRBJ2-7,TRBD2,TGTGCAACTGCGGGTCCCGGGACTAGCGGAAGCTCCTACGAGCAGTACTTC,CATAGPGTSGSSYEQYF
-,TRBV7-9,TRBJ1-2,-,TGTGCCAGCAGCTTAGACCCGACAAACTGGTATGGCTACACCTTC,CASSLDPTNWYGYTF
-,TRBV9,TRBJ2-7,TRBD2,TGTGCCAGCAGCGTAGGTGGACTAGTCTACGAGCAGTACTTC,CASSVGGLVYEQYF
-,TRBV5-8,TRBJ2-5,-,TGTGCCAGCAGCTTGGCGGGACTGAGAAAGACCCAGTACTTC,CASSLAGLRKTQYF
-,TRBV2,TRBJ2-3,TRBD2,TGTGCCAGCAGGGGGGAGAGACTAGCGGGAAGAAATACGCAGTATTTT,CASRGERLAGRNTQYF
-,TRBV29-1,TRBJ2-5,TRBD2,TGCAGCACCCTGGGACTAGCGGGAGACGGAGAGACCCAGTACTTC,CSTLGLAGDGETQYF
-,TRBV4-1,TRBJ1-1,-,TGCGCCAGCAGCCCCCGGGCAGGCAAGAACACTGAAGCTTTCTTT,CASSPRAGKNTEAFF
-,TRBV28,TRBJ2-1,-,TGTGCCAGCATTCTCGGGTGGAACCAGGGGGGCCGGCAGTTCTTC,CASILGWNQGGRQFF
-,TRBV6-6,TRBJ2-4,TRBD2,TGTGCCAGCAGTAGTATAGCGGGAGGACGAAACATTCAGTACTTC,CASSSIAGGRNIQYF
-,TRBV5-6,TRBJ2-7,TRBD1,TGTGCCAGCAGTTTCACAGGGGGCGGGGAGCAGTACTTC,CASSFTGGGEQYF
-,TRBV19,TRBJ2-7,-,TGTGCCAGTAGGAAAGGGGCCTCCTACGAGCAGTACTTC,CASRKGASYEQYF
-,TRBV6-5,TRBJ1-1,-,TGTGCCAGCAGTTATGGGGGGGTGAACACTGAAGCTTTCTTT,CASSYGGVNTEAFF
-,TRBV13,TRBJ2-1,TRBD2,TGTGCCAGCAGCTTAGGCGACGTTGCGGGAGTAAGAAATGAGCAGTTCTTC,CASSLGDVAGVRNEQFF
once,TRBV27,TRBJ1-1,-,TGTGCCAGCAGTTTTCTACAGGGACGGCCTGAAGCTTTCTTT,CASSFLQGRPEAFF
-,TRBV19,TRBJ1-1,-,TGTGCCAGTAGTAGCTGGAGGGGCAGGAACACTGAAGCTTTCTTT,CASSSWRGRNTEAFF
-,TRBV4-2,TRBJ2-1,TRBD2,TGTGCCAGCAGCCCCTACCACGCGGGAGGGCCGGATGAGCAGTTCTTC,CASSPYHAGGPDEQFF
-,TRBV27,TRBJ1-2,-,TGTGCCAGCAGTTTAGGCCCGATGACGGACTATGGCTACACCTTC,CASSLGPMTDYGYTF
-,TRBV7-9,TRBJ1-6,-,TGTGCCAGCAGCCCGAGGGTGGGCTCACCCCTCCACTTT,CASSPRVGSPLHF
-,TRBV4-1,TRBJ1-1,-,TGCGCCAGCAGCCAAGTTCTTGGGAACACTGAAGCTTTCTTT,CASSQVLGNTEAFF
-,TRBV28,TRBJ2-7,TRBD2,TGTGCCAGCAGTTTGGGGACTAGCGGGAGTTCCTACGAGCAGTACTTC,CASSLGTSGSSYEQYF
-,TRBV13,TRBJ2-3,TRBD2,TGTGCCAGCAGCTTCGATAGCGGGAGTTCCCCAGATACGCAGTATTTT,CASSFDSGSSPDTQYF
once,TRBV5-1,TRBJ2-3,-,TGCGCCAGCAGTCTGCTAGCGTGGAGCACAGATACGCAGTATTTT,CASSLLAWSTDTQYF
-,TRBV27,TRBJ1-2,-,TGTGCCAGCAGTAATTCAGGGGATGGCTACACCTTC,CASSNSGDGYTF